Presented here are 5 T cell receptor beta chains from one specimen sequenced in a study of T cell responses to AZD1222 COVID-19 vaccine. TCRdb's copy holds only in-frame clones and misses some; the assay was immunoSEQ multiplex PCR. The sample records approximately 99,000 clones, over 85% being singletons. The sequences come from peripheral blood, collected on day 0 of MenACWY control vaccination. These receptors originate from an adult in good health.

The chain employs TRBV27 and TRBJ2-5; TRBD2 matches 8 bases. Looked up from germline, CDR1 is MNHEY and CDR2 is SMNVEV (reference sequence). The CDR3 totals 13 residues. V dropped 6 bases and J dropped 5; count of bases not matched to a gene: 5. In nucleotides, the CDR3 is TGTGCCAGCAGCGGGGGGGATAGGGAGACCCAGTACTTC. Protein product: CASSGGDRETQYF.

This clone was recorded only once. In nucleotides, the CDR3 is TGTGCCAGCAGTTATCAGGGGGCGCCGGCTGAAGCTTTCTTT. It codes for CASSYQGAPAEAFF. The chain carries TRBV7-2 and TRBJ1-1, with TRBD1 matching 8 bases. J gave up 6 bases and V 6 bases, and 9 bases lay outside the gene matches. In germline, CDR1 is SGHTA, CDR2 FQGNSA. The CDR3 has 14 residues.

The chain links TRBV5-1 to TRBJ1-2; D is perhaps TRBD1 (5 bases). There are 15 residues in the CDR3. V lost 5 bases and J lost 0, with 14 bases in between. Germline CDR1 is SGHRS and CDR2 is YFSETQ. As DNA, the CDR3 is TGCGCCAGCAGGAGGGGTGGAGGAGCTAACTATGGCTACACCTTC. Its protein product is CASRRGGGANYGYTF.

The chain joins TRBV19 to TRBJ2-1, with D perhaps TRBD1 (5 bases). The CDR3 is 17 amino acids. From germline, CDR1 is LNHDA and CDR2 SQIVND (reference sequence). With 4 bases removed from V and 7 bases from J, the gap between germline ends came to 23 bases. CDR3 residues: CASSTNPVMTRVNEQFF. CDR3 DNA sequence: TGTGCCAGTAGTACCAATCCCGTGATGACCAGGGTAAATGAGCAGTTCTTC.

The chain combines TRBV7-2 with TRBJ2-7; D might be TRBD1 (5 bases). The V end was cut by 2 bases, the J end by 1 base, with 9 bases between. The CDR3 totals 14 residues. Germline lookup yields CDR1 SGHTA and CDR2 FQGNSA. For the CDR3, the DNA is TGTGCCAGCAGCTTACAGCGACAGTCCTACGAGCAGTACTTC. Protein sequence: CASSLQRQSYEQYF.